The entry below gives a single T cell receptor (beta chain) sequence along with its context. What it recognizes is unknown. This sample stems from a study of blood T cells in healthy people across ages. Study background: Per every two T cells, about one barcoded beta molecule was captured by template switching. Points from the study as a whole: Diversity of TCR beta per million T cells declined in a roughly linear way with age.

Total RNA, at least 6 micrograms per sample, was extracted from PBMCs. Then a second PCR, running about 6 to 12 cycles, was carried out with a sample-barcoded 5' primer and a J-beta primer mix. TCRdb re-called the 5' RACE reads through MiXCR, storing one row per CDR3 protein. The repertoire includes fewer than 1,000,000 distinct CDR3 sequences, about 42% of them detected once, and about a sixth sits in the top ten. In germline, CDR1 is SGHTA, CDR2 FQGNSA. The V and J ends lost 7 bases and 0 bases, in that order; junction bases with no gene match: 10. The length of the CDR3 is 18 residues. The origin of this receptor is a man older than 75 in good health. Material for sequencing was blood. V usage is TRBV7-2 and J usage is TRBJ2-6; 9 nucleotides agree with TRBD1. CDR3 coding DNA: TGTGCCAGCACTAAGACAGGGGGATTCCTCTCTGGGGCCAACGTCCTGACTTTC. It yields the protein CASTKTGGFLSGANVLTF.